This paragraph covers one T cell receptor beta chain sequence. Antigen unknown. The source of the sample is a study of monozygotic twins with inflammatory bowel disease. Findings of the study overall: On the inverse Simpson index, IBD patients scored lower for TCRbeta diversity than healthy co-twins. The results supported no single strong signal or clonotype associated with IBD. Cells of different T cell subtypes could not be told apart.

Total RNA amounting to 3500 ng went into each TCR library. TCRdb reprocessed the 5' RACE reads, keeping one entry per CDR3 protein, no DNA. The clone table shows about 440,000 distinct CDR3 sequences, with the ten largest holding 2% to 3%. The material sequenced was blood. The receptor was derived from a human donor with ulcerative colitis or Crohn's disease, or a healthy co-twin of an affected twin (not recorded which).

This CDR3 reads CASSPPWASGSRTDTQYF. This chain connects TRBV28 to TRBJ2-3; absent DNA, TCRdb's TRBD2 call cannot be checked. The CDR3 totals 18 residues. Germline CDR1 reads MDHEN; CDR2 reads SYDVKM.